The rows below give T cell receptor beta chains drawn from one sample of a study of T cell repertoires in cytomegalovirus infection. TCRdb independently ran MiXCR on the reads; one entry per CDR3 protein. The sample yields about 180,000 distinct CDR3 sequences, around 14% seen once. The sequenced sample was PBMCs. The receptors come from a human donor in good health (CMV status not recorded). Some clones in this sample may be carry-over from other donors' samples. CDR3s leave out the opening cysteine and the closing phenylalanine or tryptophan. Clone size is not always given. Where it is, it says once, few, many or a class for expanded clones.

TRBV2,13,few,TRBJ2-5,ASSIRTGVQETQY
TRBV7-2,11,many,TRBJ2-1,ASSLVLWVEQF
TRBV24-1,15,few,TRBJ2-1,ATSDSSGTLGFNEQF
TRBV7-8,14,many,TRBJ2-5,ASSSRTSGNPETQY
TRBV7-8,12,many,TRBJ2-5,ASSLFQGGETQY
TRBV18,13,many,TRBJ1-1,ASSPRQLGTTEAF
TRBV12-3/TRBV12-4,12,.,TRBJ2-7,ASSTQGGGYEQY
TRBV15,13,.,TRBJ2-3,ATSVQGGPTDTQY
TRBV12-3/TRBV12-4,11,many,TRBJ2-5,ASTWGEGETQY
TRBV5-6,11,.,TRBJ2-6,ASSPGGANVLT
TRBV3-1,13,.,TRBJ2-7,ASSQDREGFNEQY
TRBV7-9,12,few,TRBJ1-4,ASSLQQGNEKLF
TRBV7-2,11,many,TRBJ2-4,ASSLAGRSIQY
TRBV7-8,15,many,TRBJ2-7,ASSWTPQGTASYEQY
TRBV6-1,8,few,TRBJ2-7,ASSRYEQY
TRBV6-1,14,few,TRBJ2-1,ASSEFSGGKYNEQF
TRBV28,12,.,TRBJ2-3,ASNRAGDADTQY
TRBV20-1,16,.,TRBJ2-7,SVQTVRLAETYGFEQY
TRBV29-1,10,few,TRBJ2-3,SVPGRPDTQY
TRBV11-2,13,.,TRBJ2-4,ASTPPGGGGNIQY
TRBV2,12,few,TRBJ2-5,ASSALGLGETQY
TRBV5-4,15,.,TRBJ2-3,ASSLEGRGLLTDTQY
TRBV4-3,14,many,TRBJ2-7,ASSQDRTSGIYEQY
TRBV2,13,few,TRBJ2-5,ASSEALQVRETQY
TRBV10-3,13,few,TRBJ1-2,AISERTGGGHGYT
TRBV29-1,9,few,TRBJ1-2,SVEDLGGYT
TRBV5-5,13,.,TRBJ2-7,ASSPRTRTSYEQY
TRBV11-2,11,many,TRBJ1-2,ASSLNSYYGYT
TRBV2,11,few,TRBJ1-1,AGGEAMNTEAF